One sample yielded the 23 T cell receptor beta chains listed below, sequenced in a study of radiotherapy plus CTLA-4 blockade in lung cancer. TCRdb keeps only in-frame clones here, not all; method: immunoSEQ multiplex PCR. The sample holds approximately 40,000 clones, 72% seen once. Specimen: peripheral blood, collected from a patient treated with radiotherapy plus ipilimumab. The receptors shown here come from a human donor with non-small cell lung cancer who had stable disease on radiotherapy plus ipilimumab.

This CDR3 reads CASSPTGLHF. As DNA, the CDR3 is TGTGCCAGCAGCCCGACAGGGCTCCACTTT. This rearrangement joins TRBV7-9 to TRBJ1-6; 7 bases are shared with TRBD1. The germline V gene has CDR1 SEHNR and CDR2 FQNEAQ (reference sequence). Unmatched junction bases numbered 2, after V lost 5 bases and J lost 16 bases. The CDR3 has 10 residues.

The chain is built from TRBV11-1 and TRBJ1-4; tentatively, D is TRBD1 (6 bases). In germline, CDR1 is SGHAT, CDR2 FQDESV (reference sequence). This CDR3 is 15 amino acids long. Trimming took 0 bases from V and 5 from J, leaving 10 bases between them. CDR3 residues: CASSLADRKNEKLFF. CDR3 DNA: TGTGCCAGCAGCTTAGCCGACAGGAAAAATGAAAAACTGTTTTTT.

The V gene is TRBV19, the J gene TRBJ1-2; the D is unclear. Germline V gene data show CDR1 as LNHDA and CDR2 as SQIVND (reference sequence). The CDR3 is 15 amino acids. V lost 7 bases and J 5 bases, leaving 20 bases between the germline ends. The CDR3 region has the DNA TGTGCCAGTACCGCTACAGCCCGGGGAGGTTATGGCTACACCTTC. It specifies CASTATARGGYGYTF. The complete variable domain, with remaining parts taken from reference TRBV19 and TRBJ1-2, reads DGGITQSPKYLFRKEGQNVTLSCEQNLNHDAMYWYRQDPGQGLRLIYYSQIVNDFQKGDIAEGYSVSREKKESFPLTVTSAQKNPTAFYLCASTATARGGYGYTFGSGTRLTVV.

This sequence joins TRBV2 and TRBJ1-1; no clear D gene. V was cut by 1 base and J by 6 bases, with 9 bases left in between. CDR3 size: 13 residues. Looked up from germline, CDR1 is SNHLY and CDR2 is FYNNEI. CDR3 bases: TGTGCCAGCAGTGAAGGTGGGAGGGCTGAAGCTTTCTTT. Translation gives CASSEGGRAEAFF.

The chain has TRBV29-1 and TRBJ1-2, with D possibly matching TRBD1 (6 bases). V dropped 4 bases and J dropped 4 bases, with 16 bases sitting between them. CDR1 is SQVTM, CDR2 ANQGSEA, per germline. This CDR3 has 14 amino acids. The CDR3 sequence is CSVGLAGAGYGYTF. In nucleotides, the CDR3 is TGCAGCGTTGGCCTCGCGGGGGCAGGCTATGGCTACACCTTC.

The rearrangement links TRBV2 to TRBJ2-1, with 10 bases lining up with TRBD2. The CDR3 loop spans 13 amino acids. Germline V gene lookup returns CDR1 SNHLY and CDR2 FYNNEI. The junction had 7 bases not matched to a gene; V was cut back by 10 bases and J by 7 bases. Written as DNA, the CDR3 is TGTGCCACCCAAGCGGGGGGGCCAAATGAGCAGTTCTTC. Protein sequence: CATQAGGPNEQFF.

The chain couples TRBV5-1 to TRBJ2-7; tentatively, D is TRBD1 (6 bases). The CDR3 sequence is 15 residues long. Trimming removed 0 bases from V and 1 base from J, with 11 bases in between. The germline V gene has CDR1 SGHRS and CDR2 YFSETQ. The CDR3 protein is CASSLVSGVSYEQYF. CDR3 nucleotide sequence: TGCGCCAGCAGCTTGGTTTCAGGGGTTTCCTACGAGCAGTACTTC.

The J gene is TRBJ1-1, the V gene TRBV5-1; TRBD1 matches at 12 bases. The CDR3 has 18 amino acids. V was pared by 2 bases and J by 4 bases, with 12 bases of the junction left unmatched. From germline, CDR1 is SGHRS and CDR2 YFSETQ. The CDR3 loop is CASSFSTGQGALGTEAFF. The CDR3 nucleotides read TGCGCCAGCAGCTTCTCAACGGGACAGGGGGCCCTCGGCACTGAAGCTTTCTTT.

This clone was counted many times. This chain links TRBV5-1 with TRBJ2-5; 8 nucleotides line up with TRBD1. The V gene's germline CDR1 is SGHRS and CDR2 YFSETQ. The CDR3 covers 16 residues. V was clipped by 0 bases and J by 3 bases; unmatched bases: 7. CDR3 region: CASSLGGRGREETQYF. CDR3 in DNA: TGCGCCAGCAGCTTGGGCGGCAGGGGGCGCGAAGAGACCCAGTACTTC.

This clone was counted between two and nine times. V is TRBV10-1 and J is TRBJ2-7; possibly TRBD2 for D (5 bases). Germline lookup yields CDR1 WNHNN and CDR2 SYGVQD (reference sequence). This CDR3 is 15 amino acids long. V was shortened by 4 bases and J by 7 bases, with 20 bases between the two germline ends. Here the CDR3 DNA reads TGCGCCAGCAGTGGCGGACGGGGAAGCCTACGGGAGCAGTACTTC. It specifies CASSGGRGSLREQYF.

This rearrangement joins TRBV10-3 to TRBJ2-1; 10 nucleotides match TRBD2. J lost 4 bases, V lost 3 bases, and 0 bases had no gene match. Germline V gene lookup returns CDR1 ENHRY and CDR2 SYGVKD. The CDR3 length is 14 residues. The DNA of the CDR3 is TGTGCCATCAGTGATAGCGGGGGGTACAATGAGCAGTTCTTC. It encodes CAISDSGGYNEQFF.

The chain employs TRBV11-2 and TRBJ2-7, with D tentatively TRBD1 (6 bases). This CDR3 spans 13 amino acids. V was cut by 2 bases and J by 5 bases, with 10 bases left in between. The V gene's germline CDR1 is SGHAT and CDR2 FQNNGV. The CDR3 here is CASSLRRGHEQYF. The CDR3 DNA sequence: TGTGCCAGCAGCTTACGCAGGGGCCACGAGCAGTACTTC. Full variable domain (rest looked up from reference TRBV11-2 and TRBJ2-7): EAGVAQSPRYKIIEKRQSVAFWCNPISGHATLYWYQQILGQGPKLLIQFQNNGVVDDSQLPKDRFSAERLKGVDSTLKIQPAKLEDSAVYLCASSLRRGHEQYFGPGTRLTVT.

The genes are TRBV2 and TRBJ1-3; D remains unclear. The V gene's germline CDR1 is SNHLY and CDR2 FYNNEI. The CDR3 covers 15 residues. Trimming removed 7 bases at V and 0 bases at J, with 13 bases between. The CDR3, as DNA: TGTGCCAGCACTGACCCTACCATCTCTGGAAACACCATATATTTT. Translation: CASTDPTISGNTIYF.

V is TRBV4-1 and J is TRBJ1-2; D might be TRBD1 (6 bases). The V and J ends lost 4 bases and 0 bases respectively, with 12 bases between them. The CDR3 runs 15 residues. Germline V lookup: CDR1 MGHRA, CDR2 YSYEKL. CDR3 sequence (DNA): TGCGCCAGCAGCCCCCTAGGGACATCTAACTATGGCTACACCTTC. Protein: CASSPLGTSNYGYTF.

This clone was seen just once. This chain connects TRBV29-1 to TRBJ2-5, with 9 positions matching TRBD1. V was clipped by 6 bases and J by 4 bases; unmatched bases: 3. From germline, CDR1 is SQVTM and CDR2 ANQGSEA. The CDR3 totals 12 residues. Written as DNA, the CDR3 is TGCAGCGTCCTACAGGGGGCAGAGACCCAGTACTTC. Its protein product is CSVLQGAETQYF.

Regarding this clone: The same CDR3 is also encoded by other DNA sequences in this sample. The genes are TRBV29-1 and TRBJ1-1, with 10 bases lining up with TRBD1. This CDR3 is 13 amino acids long. Losses at the gene ends were 6 bases for V and 8 bases for J; bases not matched to a gene: 9. The germline gives CDR1 SQVTM, CDR2 ANQGSEA. The DNA of the CDR3 is TGCAGCGTCCACGGACAGGGGGTGACGGAAGCTTTCTTT. Protein sequence: CSVHGQGVTEAFF. Full variable domain (remainder filled in from reference TRBV29-1 and TRBJ1-1): SAVISQKPSRDICQRGTSLTIQCQVDSQVTMMFWYRQQPGQSLTLIATANQGSEATYESGFVIDKFPISRPNLTFSTLTVSNMSPEDSSIYLCSVHGQGVTEAFFGQGTRLTVV.

The CDR3 nucleotides are TGTGCCACCAGCAGGAACAGGGGTCCCATATACGAGCAGTACTTC. Translated, it gives CATSRNRGPIYEQYF. This chain joins TRBV15 and TRBJ2-7; 7 bases agree with TRBD1. J was trimmed by 4 bases and V by 3 bases; bases with no gene match: 9. This CDR3 has 15 residues. Germline lookup yields CDR1 LNHNV and CDR2 YYDKDF (reference sequence).

The J gene is TRBJ2-6, the V gene TRBV5-1; possibly TRBD2 for D (5 bases). The germline V gene has CDR1 SGHRS and CDR2 YFSETQ. Trimming took off 5 bases at V and 2 bases at J, with 11 bases between the two ends. The CDR3 runs to 15 residues. The CDR3 DNA is TGCGCCAGCAGTAAGGGAGCGGCTGGGGCCAACGTCCTGACTTTC. Translating gives CASSKGAAGANVLTF.

The chain recombines TRBV7-8 with TRBJ1-1; 8 nucleotides line up with TRBD1. The germline V gene encodes CDR1 SGHVS and CDR2 FQNEAQ. The CDR3 consists of 18 residues. V was pared by 4 bases and J by 1 base, with 14 bases of the junction left unmatched. The CDR3 here is CASSSHSRTGSRNTEAFF. CDR3 DNA: TGTGCCAGCAGCTCCCACTCCCGGACAGGGAGCCGGAACACTGAAGCTTTCTTT.

This chain links TRBV10-3 with TRBJ1-1; the D is unclear. The germline V and J ends were trimmed by 2 bases and 7 bases, with 8 bases remaining between them. There are 12 residues in the CDR3. The germline V gene encodes CDR1 ENHRY and CDR2 SYGVKD. CDR3 DNA: TGTGCCATCAGTGAGCAGGCACTTGAAGCTTTCTTT. Amino acids: CAISEQALEAFF.

The CDR3 here is CASSTGGSGISPLHF. The CDR3 nucleotides read TGTGCCAGCAGCACCGGGGGGTCAGGGATCTCACCCCTCCACTTT. This chain links TRBV5-4 with TRBJ1-6, with D maybe TRBD1 (5 bases). This CDR3 is 15 amino acids long. Germline CDR1 SGHNT, CDR2 YYREEE (reference sequence). Deletions cut 4 bases from V and 10 bases from J, with 18 bases between. Full variable domain (rest looked up from reference TRBV5-4 and TRBJ1-6): ETGVTQSPTHLIKTRGQQVTLRCSSQSGHNTVSWYQQALGQGPQFIFQYYREEENGRGNFPPRFSGLQFPNYSSELNVNALELDDSALYLCASSTGGSGISPLHFGNGTRLTVT.

The gene calls are TRBV2 and TRBJ2-2; D perhaps matches TRBD2 (5 bases). V was shortened by 5 bases and J by 5 bases, with 9 bases between the two germline ends. The CDR3 has 13 residues. CDR1 is SNHLY, CDR2 FYNNEI, per germline. The CDR3 sequence is CASSYGETGELFF. CDR3 in DNA: TGTGCCAGCAGTTATGGGGAGACCGGGGAGCTGTTTTTT.

This CDR3 is CASSYSSGVLFF. The CDR3 DNA follows: TGTGCCAGCAGTTACTCGAGCGGGGTGCTGTTTTTT. The chain carries TRBV6-6 and TRBJ1-4; D is uncertain. V was pared by 0 bases and J by 14 bases, with 10 bases between. This CDR3 has 12 residues. In germline, CDR1 is MNHNY, CDR2 SVGAGI (reference sequence).